The rows below give T cell receptor beta chains drawn from one sample of a study of cytomegalovirus exposure and HLA in healthy donors. Measured with immunoSEQ multiplex PCR; TCRdb has only the in-frame clones, and not every one. Found here are approximately 170,000 clones, more than 70% of them singletons; the top ten hold approximately 1.6%. The specimen was PBMCs. These receptors all come from a girl aged 5-17 years in good health and CMV-seronegative. The CDR3 runs from the conserved cysteine through the conserved F or W. D genes are given only for firm matches. The size entry is marked missing in some rows and otherwise reads once, few, many or a size class.

j_gene	d_gene	v_gene	abundance	CDR3nt	CDR3aa
TRBJ2-7	.	TRBV5-8	.	TGTGCCAGCAGCTACGGTGCCTTC	CASSYGAF
TRBJ1-5	TRBD1	TRBV6-6	.	TGTGCCAGCAGTTACTCGGGGGGACAGGGTAATCAGCCCCAGCATTTT	CASSYSGGQGNQPQHF
TRBJ1-2	TRBD1	TRBV12-5	.	TGTGCTAGTGGTTTGGGGCCTCGGGACAGGAGGGGTGGCTACACCTTC	CASGLGPRDRRGGYTF
TRBJ1-3	.	TRBV5-6	once	TGTGCCAGCAGCTTGGTGTCCGGGAGAAACACCATATATTTT	CASSLVSGRNTIYF
TRBJ1-6	.	TRBV5-4	.	TGTGCCAGCGGGGCGGACGTCTCCTATAATTCACCCCTCCACTTT	CASGADVSYNSPLHF
TRBJ2-7	.	TRBV4-1	.	TGCGCCAGCAGCCAAGAAAGGACAGCCGAACAGTACTTC	CASSQERTAEQYF
TRBJ2-3	TRBD1	TRBV18	.	TGTGCCAGCTCGCCGGGACAGCCGAACACAGATACGCAGTATTTT	CASSPGQPNTDTQYF
TRBJ1-1	TRBD1	TRBV7-3	.	TGTGCCAGCAGCCCACAGGGGGGTGACACTGAAGCTTTCTTT	CASSPQGGDTEAFF
TRBJ1-2	TRBD1	TRBV5-1	.	TGCGCCAGCAGCTTGGGACAGGGCCTAGGGTATGGCTACACCTTC	CASSLGQGLGYGYTF
TRBJ2-3	TRBD1	TRBV4-1	.	TGCGCCAGCAGCCAACCGACAGGGACCACAGATACGCAGTATTTT	CASSQPTGTTDTQYF
TRBJ2-7	.	TRBV30	.	TGTGCCTGGATGTACAGGGCGTCCGAGCAGTACTTC	CAWMYRASEQYF
TRBJ2-4	.	TRBV5-1	.	TGCGCCAGCAGCTTGCCCCAAAGGAGAAACATTCAGTACTTC	CASSLPQRRNIQYF
TRBJ1-4	.	TRBV6-1	.	TGTGCCAGCACCGCGAGGGTACGAGAAAAACTGTTTTTT	CASTARVREKLFF
TRBJ2-7	.	TRBV4-1	.	TGCGCCAGCAGCGAGAAGTCCTCCTACGAGCAGTACTTC	CASSEKSSYEQYF
TRBJ1-3	.	TRBV5-1	.	TGCGCCAGCAGCTTGAGTTTTAGCGCTGGAAACACCATATATTTT	CASSLSFSAGNTIYF
TRBJ2-2	TRBD1	TRBV5-1	.	TGCGCCAGCAGCTTGGCCCAACAGGGGGCGAACACCGGGGAGCTGTTTTTT	CASSLAQQGANTGELFF
TRBJ1-1	.	TRBV6-1	.	TGTGCCAGCAGGGAACACAGGGACACTGAAGCTTTCTTT	CASREHRDTEAFF
TRBJ1-1	TRBD1	TRBV5-4	.	TGTGCCAGCAGCTGGGGGACAGGACGGAACACTGAAGCTTTCTTT	CASSWGTGRNTEAFF
TRBJ2-5	TRBD1	TRBV7-9	.	TGTGCCAGCCCCCCAGGGGGTATCGCCTCACAAGAGACCCAGTACTTC	CASPPGGIASQETQYF
TRBJ1-2	.	TRBV15	few	TGTGCCACCAGCAGGGGGGCAGACTATGGCTACACCTTC	CATSRGADYGYTF
TRBJ1-1	.	TRBV7-6	.	TGTGCCAGCAGCTTAGTTCCGGGAAGGACTGAAGCTTTCTTT	CASSLVPGRTEAFF